The entry that follows covers one T cell receptor beta chain sequence. The antigen is undetermined. Use of 60 Vbeta and 13 Jbeta primers characterized the PCR. This table comes from immunoSEQ multiplex PCR, and its TCRdb copy is limited to in-frame clones, with some not included. The sample data list about 72,000 clones. V lost 0 bases, J lost 0 bases, and 4 bases stayed unmatched. The length of the CDR3 is 16 residues. Per the germline V gene, CDR1 is KGHSH and CDR2 is LQKENI. The data originate from a study of cytomegalovirus exposure and HLA in healthy donors. Study conclusions and caveats: As immune exposure information, only CMV serostatus was available. Most TCR sequences were seen very rarely across donors, but some public TCRs occurred in many. In a later analysis, common viral pathogens appeared linked to several of the most significant clusters.

Unrecorded immune exposure was likely among donors, who were nominally healthy when sampled. The TCR sequence derives from a man between 50 and 59 years old in good health and CMV-seropositive. This chain connects TRBV18 to TRBJ1-2, with TRBD1 matching 7 bases. The sequenced sample consisted of PBMCs. The chain's CDR3 is CASSPPGQDPNYGYTF. For the CDR3, the DNA is TGTGCCAGCTCACCACCCGGACAGGACCCTAACTATGGCTACACCTTC.